Presented here are 5 T cell receptor beta chains from one specimen sequenced in a study of T cell responses to AZD1222 COVID-19 vaccine. Assay: immunoSEQ multiplex PCR; the TCRdb copy retains only in-frame clones and omits some. This sample has fewer than 180,000 clones; 80% to 95% occur once, and the top ten carry less than 3.5%. The sequencing used peripheral blood, collected 28 days after the second AZD1222 dose. All receptors come from an adult who received the AZD1222 COVID-19 vaccine.

The chain recombines TRBV12-5 with TRBJ1-3, with 7 bases aligning to TRBD1. The trim removed 2 bases at V and 3 bases at J, leaving 19 bases unmatched. Germline CDR1 LGHNT, CDR2 FRNRAP. The CDR3 runs 20 residues. This chain's CDR3 is CASGLSQPSDRMGFGNTIYF. The CDR3 DNA reads as TGTGCTAGTGGTTTGTCACAACCCTCGGACAGGATGGGTTTTGGAAACACCATATATTTT.

The chain has TRBV3-1 (or the pseudogene TRBV3-2) and TRBJ1-2; 8 nucleotides line up with TRBD1. The CDR3 spans 14 residues. CDR1 and CDR2 from the germline V gene are LGHDT and YNNKEL (reference sequence). J was trimmed by 7 bases and V by 6 bases; bases with no gene match: 10. CDR3 nucleotides: TGTGCCAGCAGTCCAACGTCGGACAGGGTTGGCTACACCTTC. The encoded protein is CASSPTSDRVGYTF.

This clone came up once. The genes are TRBV3-1 (or the pseudogene TRBV3-2) and TRBJ1-4; TRBD1 might be the D (6 bases). This CDR3 has 15 amino acids. CDR1 is LGHDT, CDR2 YNNKEL, per germline (reference sequence). V was clipped by 4 bases and J by 4 bases, with 13 bases between them. Here the CDR3 reads CASSLRTVFNEKLFF. CDR3 bases: TGTGCCAGCAGCCTCCGGACAGTATTTAATGAAAAACTGTTTTTT.

The V call is TRBV2, the J call TRBJ2-7, with a possible D match to TRBD1 (5 bases). The CDR3 is 15 amino acids. V was pared by 7 bases and J by 0 bases, with 16 bases between. The germline CDR1 and CDR2 sequences are SNHLY and FYNNEI. This chain's CDR3 is CASKSQGASSYEQYF. The DNA of the CDR3 is TGTGCCAGCAAGTCTCAAGGGGCTTCCTCCTACGAGCAGTACTTC.

V usage is TRBV11-2 and J usage is TRBJ2-5; 9 bases agree with TRBD2. The CDR3 covers 17 residues. From germline, CDR1 is SGHAT and CDR2 FQNNGV. Trimming took 1 base from V and 5 from J; bases not matched to a gene: 11. The CDR3 loop is CASSLGRPGLARETQYF. The DNA of the CDR3 is TGTGCCAGCAGCTTAGGTCGCCCCGGACTAGCGAGGGAGACCCAGTACTTC.